This T cell receptor beta chain stems from a study of T cell responses to AZD1222 COVID-19 vaccine. Repertoires were generated with immunoSEQ multiplex PCR, while TCRdb's copy carries only in-frame clones and drops some. Of roughly 150,000 clones in the sample, about 90% were seen once. The V end was cut by 3 bases, the J end by 5 bases, with 14 bases between. Looked up from germline, CDR1 is SNHLY and CDR2 is FYNNEI. The CDR3 contains 16 residues. This sample comprised peripheral blood, obtained 28 days after the second AZD1222 dose. This chain uses TRBV2 with TRBJ1-6, with a possible D match to TRBD1 (5 bases). This TCR derives from an adult who received the AZD1222 COVID-19 vaccine. Here the CDR3 reads CASSDRAPRNNSPLHF. DNA for the CDR3: TGTGCCAGCAGTGACAGGGCCCCTCGGAATAATTCACCCCTCCACTTT.